These T cell receptor beta chains were read from a single sample in a study of beta chain features in type 1 diabetes. The table came from immunoSEQ multiplex PCR; TCRdb's copy has only in-frame clones and leaves some out. Of 200,000 to 250,000 clones in the sample, around 65% are singletons; the top ten hold almost 0.055%. Sequences were obtained from naive CD4+ T cells from blood. These receptors all stem from a man under 40 in good health. Each CDR3 is given with its conserved first and last residue. A D gene is named only where the DNA matches it firmly. Not all rows give a size; the values are once, few, many and, for expanded clones, a class.

v_gene	d_gene	j_gene	abundance	CDR3nt	CDR3aa
TRBV18	TRBD1	TRBJ2-3	NA	TGTGCCAGCTCACCAAGACAGGGGGCGTCAGATACGCAGTATTTT	CASSPRQGASDTQYF
TRBV5-1	NA	TRBJ1-2	NA	TGCGCCAGCAGCTTGACGCAGCCCTATGGCTACACCTTC	CASSLTQPYGYTF
TRBV29-1	NA	TRBJ2-4	few	TGCAGCGTTGGAGGGAGGGCCAAAAACATTCAGTACTTC	CSVGGRAKNIQYF
TRBV5-1	TRBD2	TRBJ2-1	NA	TGCGCCAGCAGCTTGAGAGCGGGGGGTATGAATGAGCAGTTCTTC	CASSLRAGGMNEQFF
TRBV30	TRBD2	TRBJ2-7	NA	TGTGCCTGGAGTGTACTTAGGACTAGCGGGAGGGCCCGGTACGAGCAGTACTTC	CAWSVLRTSGRARYEQYF
TRBV29-1	TRBD1	TRBJ1-1	NA	TGCAGCGCGCTCGGACAGGGAAACACTGAAGCTTTCTTT	CSALGQGNTEAFF
TRBV30	NA	TRBJ1-3	NA	TGTGCCTGGACGAGGAATGGAAACACCATATATTTT	CAWTRNGNTIYF
TRBV29-1	NA	TRBJ2-7	NA	TGCAGCGTTGGGGGAGGGACACCCCAAGGCGAGCAGTACTTC	CSVGGGTPQGEQYF
TRBV30	TRBD1	TRBJ1-5	NA	TGTGCCTGGAGCGCCAGACAGGGGAAAGCGTATCAGCCCCAGCATTTT	CAWSARQGKAYQPQHF
TRBV7-2	NA	TRBJ2-7	once	TGTGCCAGCAGCGGCGGCGGACAGAACTCCTACGAGCAGTACTTC	CASSGGGQNSYEQYF
TRBV29-1	TRBD1	TRBJ2-5	NA	TGCAGCGTGCCCGGGGACAGTCAAGAGACCCAGTACTTC	CSVPGDSQETQYF
TRBV30	TRBD1	TRBJ2-7	few	TGTGCCTGGAACCCAGGGACAGGGGGAACGGGCCACGAGCAGTACTTC	CAWNPGTGGTGHEQYF
TRBV29-1	TRBD1	TRBJ2-1	NA	TGCAGCACCACAGGGGGACCATTAGAGAATGAGCAGTTCTTC	CSTTGGPLENEQFF
TRBV15	NA	TRBJ1-6	NA	TGTGCCACCAGGGGTGGGAATTCACCCCTCCACTTT	CATRGGNSPLHF
TRBV6-5	NA	TRBJ2-7	NA	TGTGCCAGCAGTTACTCGATGGTGCCCCTCGGGAAGCAGTACTTC	CASSYSMVPLGKQYF
TRBV2	NA	TRBJ2-1	NA	TGTGCCAGCAGCGGGACACTCTACAATGAGCAGTTCTTC	CASSGTLYNEQFF
TRBV28	NA	TRBJ2-7	NA	TGTGCCAGCAGTTTGACGGCAGCTTACGAGCAGTACTTC	CASSLTAAYEQYF
TRBV29-1	NA	TRBJ2-1	NA	TGCCTCGTTGTGGTCCCCAGACAGAAGAGGAATGAGCAGTTCTTC	CLVVVPRQKRNEQFF
TRBV9	NA	TRBJ2-5	NA	TGTGCCAGCAGCGTAACCGTCCGCGGGCAGACGTGGGAGACCCAGTACTTC	CASSVTVRGQTWETQYF
TRBV29-1	NA	TRBJ2-1	NA	TGCAGCGGGACGGAACACAATGAGCAGTTCTTC	CSGTEHNEQFF
TRBV27	TRBD1	TRBJ2-7	NA	TGTGCCAGCAGCCTGACAGGGGCCCACTCCTACGAGCAGTACTTC	CASSLTGAHSYEQYF
TRBV29-1	NA	TRBJ2-3	few	TGCAGCGAGGGGGATAGCACAGATACGCAGTATTTT	CSEGDSTDTQYF
TRBV30	NA	TRBJ1-1	NA	TGTGCCTGGAGTGTAGACCCGAACACTGAAGCTTTCTTT	CAWSVDPNTEAFF
TRBV18	NA	TRBJ2-1	NA	TGTGCCAGCTCACCCCTAGACAGCTCCTACAATGAGCAGTTCTTC	CASSPLDSSYNEQFF
TRBV5-1	TRBD1	TRBJ2-7	NA	TGCGCCAGCAGCTCCCGGGACAGGGCAACCGAGCAGTACTTC	CASSSRDRATEQYF
TRBV6-5	TRBD1	TRBJ2-5	NA	TGTGCCAGCAGCAGGGGGCAAGAGACCCAGTACTTC	CASSRGQETQYF
TRBV9	NA	TRBJ2-4	NA	TGTGCCAGCAGCAGGGGGGAAAACATTCAGTACTTC	CASSRGENIQYF
TRBV6-1	NA	TRBJ2-2	NA	TGTGCCAGCAGTGAAGCGGGACACACCGGGGAGCTGTTTTTT	CASSEAGHTGELFF